These T cell receptor beta chains were read from a single sample in a study of CD8 T cells in Susac syndrome. TCRdb independently ran MiXCR on the immunoSEQ multiplex PCR reads; one entry per CDR3 protein. The repertoire consists of some 150,000 distinct CDR3 sequences, with approximately 93% occurring once and the leading ten covering approximately 0.09%. The sample comprised CD4+ T cells from PBMCs. The source is a human donor in good health. CDR3s include the opening cysteine and the closing phenylalanine or tryptophan. The order of the fields is J gene, V gene, clone size, D gene, CDR3 protein, CDR3 DNA. A D gene is named only where the DNA matches it firmly. Clone size appears in some rows only: once, few, many, or a class for an expanded clone.

J gene: TRBJ2-1; V gene: TRBV5-1; clone size: -; D gene: -; CDR3 protein: CASSLVRRGSSYNEQFF; CDR3 DNA: TGCGCCAGCAGCTTGGTTCGGCGGGGCAGTTCCTACAATGAGCAGTTCTTC
J gene: TRBJ1-2; V gene: TRBV20-1; clone size: -; D gene: -; CDR3 protein: CSAVPGLF; CDR3 DNA: TGCAGTGCTGTACCGGGCCTATTC
J gene: TRBJ2-1; V gene: TRBV11-2; clone size: few; D gene: -; CDR3 protein: CASSPRTTDNEQFF; CDR3 DNA: TGTGCCAGCAGCCCCCGGACGACCGACAATGAGCAGTTCTTC
J gene: TRBJ2-5; V gene: TRBV11-1; clone size: -; D gene: -; CDR3 protein: CASSSTGNRETQYF; CDR3 DNA: TGTGCCAGCAGCTCCACAGGGAACCGAGAGACCCAGTACTTC
J gene: TRBJ1-1; V gene: TRBV7-9; clone size: -; D gene: -; CDR3 protein: CASSAGNLLGTEAFF; CDR3 DNA: TGTGCCAGCAGCGCAGGGAACTTACTGGGCACTGAAGCTTTCTTT
J gene: TRBJ2-7; V gene: TRBV29-1; clone size: -; D gene: -; CDR3 protein: CSVGTTSSYEQYF; CDR3 DNA: TGCAGCGTCGGGACGACGAGCTCCTACGAGCAGTACTTC
J gene: TRBJ1-2; V gene: TRBV4-1; clone size: -; D gene: -; CDR3 protein: CASSQEPTNYGYTF; CDR3 DNA: TGCGCCAGCAGCCAAGAACCCACTAACTATGGCTACACCTTC
J gene: TRBJ2-7; V gene: TRBV11-2; clone size: -; D gene: -; CDR3 protein: CASSLDRQKSHEQYF; CDR3 DNA: TGTGCCAGCAGCTTAGACAGGCAGAAGAGCCACGAGCAGTACTTC
J gene: TRBJ1-2; V gene: TRBV6-2/TRBV6-3; clone size: -; D gene: -; CDR3 protein: CASNGPPANYGYTF; CDR3 DNA: TGTGCCAGCAATGGGCCACCGGCTAACTATGGCTACACCTTC
J gene: TRBJ1-5; V gene: TRBV18; clone size: -; D gene: TRBD1; CDR3 protein: CASSTTGVQPQHF; CDR3 DNA: TGTGCCAGCTCAACCACAGGGGTTCAGCCCCAGCATTTT
J gene: TRBJ1-1; V gene: TRBV25-1; clone size: -; D gene: -; CDR3 protein: CASSSWGGQGKTEAFF; CDR3 DNA: TGTGCCAGCAGTTCGTGGGGGGGCCAGGGGAAGACTGAAGCTTTCTTT
J gene: TRBJ2-3; V gene: TRBV7-9; clone size: -; D gene: -; CDR3 protein: CASSLGSTSTDTQYF; CDR3 DNA: TGTGCCAGCAGCTTAGGCAGCACTAGCACAGATACGCAGTATTTT
J gene: TRBJ2-7; V gene: TRBV20-1; clone size: -; D gene: TRBD1; CDR3 protein: CSARGTGEMPYEQYF; CDR3 DNA: TGCAGTGCTAGAGGGACAGGGGAAATGCCCTACGAGCAGTACTTC
J gene: TRBJ2-1; V gene: TRBV7-9; clone size: -; D gene: -; CDR3 protein: CASRGIHNEQFF; CDR3 DNA: TGTGCCAGTCGAGGGATCCACAATGAGCAGTTCTTC
J gene: TRBJ2-2; V gene: TRBV7-9; clone size: -; D gene: TRBD2; CDR3 protein: CASRRTSGRTGELFF; CDR3 DNA: TGTGCCAGCAGGAGAACTAGCGGGCGGACCGGGGAGCTGTTTTTT
J gene: TRBJ2-1; V gene: TRBV7-9; clone size: -; D gene: -; CDR3 protein: CASLSSSSYNEQFF; CDR3 DNA: TGTGCCAGCCTCAGTTCAAGCTCCTACAATGAGCAGTTCTTC
J gene: TRBJ1-1; V gene: TRBV27; clone size: -; D gene: TRBD1; CDR3 protein: CASRPITGGNTEAFF; CDR3 DNA: TGTGCCAGCAGACCGATAACAGGGGGGAACACTGAAGCTTTCTTT
J gene: TRBJ2-7; V gene: TRBV7-6; clone size: once; D gene: -; CDR3 protein: CASSFDPGQRYEQYF; CDR3 DNA: TGTGCCAGCAGCTTTGACCCCGGGCAGCGGTACGAGCAGTACTTC
J gene: TRBJ1-2; V gene: TRBV6-2/TRBV6-3; clone size: -; D gene: -; CDR3 protein: CASSYRGPGAGYTF; CDR3 DNA: TGTGCCAGCAGTTATCGGGGACCGGGTGCGGGCTACACCTTC
J gene: TRBJ2-7; V gene: TRBV3-1; clone size: -; D gene: TRBD1; CDR3 protein: CASSYRDRDYEQYF; CDR3 DNA: TGTGCCAGCAGCTACCGGGACAGGGACTACGAGCAGTACTTC
J gene: TRBJ2-7; V gene: TRBV6-6; clone size: once; D gene: -; CDR3 protein: CASSYRGLIDEQYF; CDR3 DNA: TGTGCCAGCAGTTACCGGGGTCTTATCGACGAGCAGTACTTC
J gene: TRBJ1-1; V gene: TRBV20-1; clone size: once; D gene: -; CDR3 protein: CSAPPGGAEAFF; CDR3 DNA: TGCAGTGCTCCCCCAGGAGGGGCTGAAGCTTTCTTT
J gene: TRBJ1-1; V gene: TRBV18; clone size: -; D gene: -; CDR3 protein: CASSPPNGLTGNTEAFF; CDR3 DNA: TGTGCCAGCTCACCACCTAACGGTCTCACAGGGAACACTGAAGCTTTCTTT
J gene: TRBJ2-7; V gene: TRBV5-1; clone size: -; D gene: -; CDR3 protein: CASSPEGLAGHEQYF; CDR3 DNA: TGCGCCAGCTCCCCCGAGGGTCTCGCGGGCCACGAGCAGTACTTC
J gene: TRBJ1-5; V gene: TRBV7-9; clone size: -; D gene: TRBD1; CDR3 protein: CASSLGFGQGNGQPQHF; CDR3 DNA: TGTGCCAGCAGCTTGGGGTTCGGACAGGGGAATGGTCAGCCCCAGCATTTT